Each of the 21 T cell receptor beta chains below was sequenced from the same sample in a study of blood T cells in healthy people across ages. Together with a sample-barcoded 5' primer, a J-beta primer mix was included in a second PCR lasting about 6 to 11 cycles. TCRdb reanalysed the 5' RACE reads using MiXCR and keeps one entry per CDR3 protein. The sample has over 1.5 million distinct CDR3 sequences, 49% seen once. The material sequenced was blood. These receptors originate from a woman in her 40s in good health.

Worth noting for this clonotype: A read error may account for a junction end that differs from germline. The rearrangement uses TRBV7-2 and TRBJ2-4, with TRBD2 identical over 7 bases. This CDR3 has 17 residues. The V gene's germline CDR1 is SGHTA and CDR2 FQGNSA. In DNA, the CDR3 is TGTGCCAGCAGCCCCCGCGGTCGGCTAGCGGTTAAAAACATTCTGTACTTC. This translates into CASSPRGRLAVKNILYF.

This clonotype was seen more than once but under ten times. V and J are TRBV20-1 and TRBJ2-5, with 8 bases matching TRBD2. V lost 1 base, J lost 4 bases, and 5 bases stayed unmatched. Germline-derived CDR1 and CDR2 are DFQATT and SNEGSKA (reference sequence). The CDR3 runs 14 residues. The CDR3 coding sequence is TGCAGTGCTAGAGTACCGGGACTAGGAGAGACCCAGTACTTC. The encoded protein is CSARVPGLGETQYF.

The chain couples TRBV21-1 to TRBJ1-5; TRBD1, the table's D call, was not compared with the DNA. TRBV21-1 is given as a pseudogene. This CDR3 has 21 residues. The CDR3 DNA reads TGTGCCAGCGCCTCCCTGCCTTTAAGAGGGACAGGGGGCTCAGGCAATCAGCCCCAGCATTTT. It encodes CASASLPLRGTGGSGNQPQHF.

The chain couples TRBV6-5 to TRBJ1-2; D remains ambiguous. CDR3 length: 14 residues. Germline V gene sequence: CDR1 MNHEY, CDR2 SVGAGI. Deletions cut 8 bases from V and 4 bases from J, with 17 bases between. DNA of the CDR3: TGTGCCAGCTGCGCCTCGGGATGGGGCTATGGCTACACCTTC. Amino acids: CASCASGWGYGYTF.

This clonotype was detected only a few times. The chain is built from TRBV6-6 and TRBJ1-2, with D maybe TRBD1 (6 bases). V lost 8 bases to trimming and J lost 4 bases, with 17 bases between them. The CDR3 spans 14 residues. CDR1 and CDR2 (germline): MNHNY, SVGAGI (reference sequence). CDR3 sequence reads: CASYDRGGTYGYTF. In DNA form, the CDR3 reads TGTGCCAGCTACGATAGAGGGGGTACCTATGGCTACACCTTC.

The CDR3: CASSKSSLRGEPDTQYF. The CDR3 DNA follows: TGTGCCAGCAGTAAATCTTCCCTAAGGGGGGAGCCAGATACGCAGTATTTT. The chain couples TRBV27 to TRBJ2-3; D tentatively fits TRBD1 or TRBD2 (6 bases each). There are 17 residues in the CDR3. Looked up from germline, CDR1 is MNHEY and CDR2 is SMNVEV (reference sequence). The V end lost 5 bases, the J end lost 4 bases, and 22 bases lay between the germline ends.

Only a few counts were recorded for this clonotype. The chain couples TRBV5-1 to TRBJ2-5, with D possibly TRBD1 on 5 matching bases. The CDR3 loop spans 13 amino acids. CDR1 is SGHRS and CDR2 is YFSETQ in the germline V gene. V lost 3 bases and J lost 2, with 8 bases in between. The CDR3 reads CASSWGTQETQYF. CDR3 sequence (DNA): TGCGCCAGCAGCTGGGGCACACAAGAGACCCAGTACTTC.

CDR3 amino acids: CASSARDRGYNEQYF. The CDR3 DNA sequence: TGTGCCAGCAGCGCCCGGGACAGGGGTTACAATGAGCAGTACTTC. This chain joins TRBV9 and TRBJ2-7, with TRBD1 matching 10 bases. CDR3 length: 15 amino acids. Unmatched junction bases numbered 10, after V lost 3 bases and J lost 7 bases. Germline V lookup: CDR1 SGDLS, CDR2 YYNGEE.

This chain joins TRBV5-1 and TRBJ2-3, with TRBD2 identical over 15 bases. The CDR3 contains 15 residues. After removal of 4 bases from V and 6 bases from J, the junction contained 3 bases not matched to a gene. Germline V gene sequence: CDR1 SGHRS, CDR2 YFSETQ. The CDR3 spells CASSGTSGGMDTQYF. For the CDR3, the DNA is TGCGCCAGCAGCGGGACTAGCGGGGGGATGGATACGCAGTATTTT.

This chain uses TRBV7-9 with TRBJ1-3, with D tentatively TRBD1 (5 bases). V gave up 5 bases and J gave up 2 bases, with 16 bases separating them. This CDR3 contains 16 residues. The germline CDR1 and CDR2 sequences are SEHNR and FQNEAQ (reference sequence). The CDR3 DNA reads as TGTGCCAGCAGCGGAGATAGACAGTCGACTGGAAACACCATATATTTT. Translating it yields CASSGDRQSTGNTIYF.

This clonotype was picked up many times. The chain recombines TRBV7-2 with TRBJ2-5, with 10 bases matching TRBD1. This CDR3 region has 14 residues. Germline trimming cut 6 bases from V and 4 bases from J; bases unmatched to any gene: 5. From germline, CDR1 is SGHTA and CDR2 FQGNSA. The CDR3 region has the DNA TGTGCCAGCAGTTTCGACAGGGGGCTAGAGACCCAGTACTTC. This codes for CASSFDRGLETQYF.

The chain has TRBV29-1 and TRBJ2-7; D is unclear. CDR1 and CDR2 (germline): SQVTM, ANQGSEA. V was cut by 4 bases and J by 3 bases, with 13 bases left in between. The CDR3 is made up of 13 amino acids. The CDR3 DNA follows: TGCAGCGTTGCGGGCGCAGACCGCTACGAGCAGTACTTC. Translated, it gives CSVAGADRYEQYF.

Remarks on this clonotype: A much larger clone differs from this one at a single base, so this may be a read error. The chain has TRBV7-9 and TRBJ2-7, with a possible D match to TRBD2 (5 bases). There are 15 residues in the CDR3. CDR1 and CDR2 (germline): SEHNR, FQNEAQ (reference sequence). Trimming pared 2 bases from V and 0 bases from J, leaving 11 bases between. This chain's CDR3 is CASSLHGDCSYEQYF. Here the CDR3 DNA reads TGTGCCAGCAGCTTACACGGGGATTGCTCCTACGAGCAGTACTTC.

The chain couples TRBV7-6 to TRBJ1-1; D is possibly TRBD1 (5 bases). CDR3 length equals 14 residues. The germline V and J ends were trimmed by 5 bases and 7 bases, with 17 bases remaining between them. Germline CDR1 is SGHVS and CDR2 is FNYEAQ. The CDR3 DNA is TGTGCCAGCAGCCCCACCGGGGCAGGGCTTGAAGCTTTCTTT. It yields the protein CASSPTGAGLEAFF.

This chain uses TRBV18 with TRBJ2-1; tentative D call: TRBD1 (6 bases). CDR3 length: 14 amino acids. Trimming shortened V by 3 bases and J by 7 bases, and 13 bases separated the two germline ends. Germline-derived CDR1 and CDR2 are KGHSH and LQKENI. The CDR3 DNA follows: TGTGCCAGCTCACCCCAGGGGACGAGAAATGAGCAGTTCTTC. This encodes CASSPQGTRNEQFF.

This clonotype was counted only a few times. This chain uses TRBV10-3 with TRBJ2-7, with 8 nucleotides matching TRBD2. The end of the DNA fits TRBJ2-5 better, so the J call may be wrong. This CDR3 contains 14 residues. CDR1 ENHRY and CDR2 SYGVKD come from the germline V gene. The CDR3 sequence is CAISEGLASETQYF. CDR3 DNA sequence: TGTGCCATCAGTGAGGGACTAGCTTCAGAGACCCAGTACTTC.

V gene TRBV6-5 combines with J gene TRBJ2-7; TRBD2 aligns across 10 bases. With V trimmed by 7 bases and J by 2 bases, 8 bases remained unmatched. Germline loops: CDR1 MNHEY, CDR2 SVGAGI. The CDR3 runs 15 residues. The DNA of the CDR3 is TGTGCCAGCAAACGGACTAGCGGAGGAGCCTACGAGCAGTACTTC. Translated: CASKRTSGGAYEQYF.

The V and J genes are TRBV7-9 and TRBJ2-1; 14 nucleotides align to TRBD2. Germline V CDR1 and CDR2: SEHNR, FQNEAQ (reference sequence). V was pared by 5 bases and J by 8 bases, with 8 bases of the junction left unmatched. The CDR3 loop spans 16 amino acids. This chain's CDR3 is CASSAPGTSGGYEQFF. The CDR3 DNA is TGTGCCAGCAGCGCGCCCGGGACTAGCGGGGGATATGAGCAGTTCTTC.

The chain employs TRBV20-1 and TRBJ2-5; 14 nucleotides agree with TRBD2. Germline CDR1 DFQATT, CDR2 SNEGSKA (reference sequence). This CDR3 comprises 16 residues. Trimming at V came to 2 bases and at J to 11 bases, leaving 13 bases not matched to a gene. DNA of the CDR3: TGCAGTGCTAGATCCTCCGGGACTAGCGGGGGAAATGAGCAGTACTTC. Its protein is CSARSSGTSGGNEQYF.

The J gene is TRBJ2-5, the V gene TRBV6-4, with TRBD2 identical over 11 bases. V lost 7 bases and J lost 4; bases outside the gene matches: 5. CDR1 and CDR2 (germline): MRHNA, SNTAGT. This CDR3 comprises 14 residues. The CDR3 here is CASIVAGGTETQYF. DNA of the CDR3: TGTGCCAGCATCGTAGCGGGGGGGACAGAGACCCAGTACTTC.

The CDR3 reads CASSLAERTGHQPQHF. CDR3 nucleotides: TGTGCCAGCAGCTTAGCGGAGAGGACAGGGCATCAGCCCCAGCATTTT. This chain uses TRBV7-8 with TRBJ1-5; 8 bases align to TRBD1. The CDR3 length is 16 residues. The V gene end was trimmed by 0 bases and the J gene end by 5 bases; junction bases not matched to a gene: 6. Germline values: CDR1 SGHVS, CDR2 FQNEAQ.